These 23 T cell receptor beta chains came from one sample sequenced in a study of TIL therapy for anti-PD-1-resistant metastatic lung cancer. The libraries were made with immunoSEQ v3. Sequenced by immunoSEQ multiplex PCR; TCRdb stores in-frame clones only, minus some. The sample holds 50,000 or so clones, less than 75% seen once. Noted time point: pre-treatment sample, taken before nivolumab and TIL therapy. Pleural nodules or supraclavicular lymph nodes made up most of the excised metastases sampled. This specimen was tumor tissue, taken at baseline. These TCRs come from a person aged 25 to 80 with non-small cell lung cancer.

The V and J genes are TRBV11-2 and TRBJ2-7, with TRBD1 matching 9 bases. Germline CDR1 SGHAT, CDR2 FQNNGV. This CDR3 has 15 amino acids. With V trimmed by 5 bases and J by 5 bases, 10 bases remained unmatched. CDR3: CASSVHRGRNDEQYF. The CDR3 bases are TGTGCCAGCAGCGTTCACAGGGGGCGAAATGACGAGCAGTACTTC.

The chain uses TRBV19 and TRBJ2-1; D is uncertain. Per the germline V gene, CDR1 is LNHDA and CDR2 is SQIVND (reference sequence). This CDR3 region has 13 residues. The germline V and J ends were trimmed by 4 bases and 3 bases, with 7 bases remaining between them. CDR3 DNA sequence: TGTGCCAGTAGTAGAATGCTCTACAATGAGCAGTTCTTC. Protein: CASSRMLYNEQFF.

J is TRBJ2-7 and V is TRBV2; D is unresolved. Deletions cut 6 bases from V and 0 bases from J, with 6 bases between. The CDR3 totals 12 residues. Per the germline V gene, CDR1 is SNHLY and CDR2 is FYNNEI. CDR3 coding DNA: TGTGCCAGCAGATCGACCTCCTACGAGCAGTACTTC. Protein: CASRSTSYEQYF.

The chain couples TRBV5-6 to TRBJ2-1; 9 bases agree with TRBD1. Germline assignment: CDR1 SGHDT and CDR2 YYEEEE. Trimming took 2 bases from V and 8 from J; bases not matched to a gene: 5. There are 14 residues in the CDR3. Here the CDR3 DNA reads TGTGCCAGCAGCTTTTTAACAGGGGGCGATGAGCAGTTCTTC. Protein sequence: CASSFLTGGDEQFF. Using reference TRBV5-6 and TRBJ2-1 for the parts outside the CDR3, the full variable domain is DAGVTQSPTHLIKTRGQQVTLRCSPKSGHDTVSWYQQALGQGPQFIFQYYEEEERQRGNFPDRFSGHQFPNYSSELNVNALLLGDSALYLCASSFLTGGDEQFFGPGTRLTVL.

This chain connects TRBV18 to TRBJ1-5, with 8 nucleotides matching TRBD1. The V and J ends lost 1 base and 6 bases, in that order; junction bases with no gene match: 2. Germline V gene data show CDR1 as KGHSH and CDR2 as LQKENI. The CDR3 spans 14 residues. Here the CDR3 reads CASSPHRGSQPQHF. In nucleotides, the CDR3 is TGTGCCAGCTCACCACACAGGGGGAGTCAGCCCCAGCATTTT. Variable domain in full (rest from reference TRBV18 and TRBJ1-5): NAGVMQNPRHLVRRRGQEARLRCSPMKGHSHVYWYRQLPEEGLKFMVYLQKENIIDESGMPKERFSAEFPKEGPSILRIQQVVRGDSAAYFCASSPHRGSQPQHFGDGTRLSIL.

This chain connects TRBV2 to TRBJ2-7; 9 nucleotides match TRBD2. CDR1 and CDR2 from the germline V gene are SNHLY and FYNNEI. The CDR3 is made up of 14 amino acids. The junction had 3 bases not matched to a gene; V was cut back by 4 bases and J by 2 bases. CDR3 loop: CASSATSGPYEQYF. The CDR3 DNA sequence: TGTGCCAGCAGTGCGACTAGCGGTCCCTACGAGCAGTACTTC.

Only a few counts were recorded for this clone. The genes are TRBV15 and TRBJ1-5; D ambiguous. The V and J ends lost 1 base and 3 bases respectively, with 10 bases between them. The CDR3 is 15 residues long. The germline gives CDR1 LNHNV, CDR2 YYDKDF (reference sequence). The DNA for the CDR3 is TGTGCCACCAGCAGAGCCGGGAGGCCCAATCAGCCCCAGCATTTT. It is translated as CATSRAGRPNQPQHF.

The rearrangement links TRBV4-1 to TRBJ1-5; D not certain. This CDR3 spans 13 amino acids. The germline V and J ends were trimmed by 1 base and 5 bases, with 6 bases remaining between them. Germline CDR1 reads MGHRA; CDR2 reads YSYEKL. Here the CDR3 DNA reads TGCGCCAGCAGCCAAGGGGTAGATCAGCCCCAGCATTTT. Translated: CASSQGVDQPQHF.

V is TRBV18 and J is TRBJ1-4, with TRBD1 matching 11 bases. The germline CDR1 and CDR2 sequences are KGHSH and LQKENI. CDR3 size: 15 residues. The V and J ends lost 4 bases and 7 bases, in that order; junction bases with no gene match: 5. CDR3 DNA sequence: TGTGCCAGCTCACTAAGGACAGGGGGCGTTGAAAAACTGTTTTTT. It codes for CASSLRTGGVEKLFF.

The chain joins TRBV7-8 to TRBJ1-5; D may be TRBD1 (5 bases). There are 15 residues in the CDR3. Germline V gene lookup returns CDR1 SGHVS and CDR2 FQNEAQ. Trimming took off 2 bases at V and 8 bases at J, with 16 bases between the two ends. The CDR3 region is CASSLIGGVIKPQHF. As DNA, the CDR3 is TGTGCCAGCAGCTTAATCGGAGGGGTGATCAAGCCCCAGCATTTT.

This chain connects TRBV11-3 to TRBJ2-2; no reliable D call. CDR3 length: 15 amino acids. The V gene's germline CDR1 is SGHNT and CDR2 YENEEA. The V end was cut by 5 bases, the J end by 3 bases, with 13 bases between. CDR3 protein: CASSPAPPDTGELFF. CDR3 bases: TGTGCCAGCAGCCCCGCTCCACCGGACACCGGGGAGCTGTTTTTT.

The V gene is TRBV6-5, the J gene TRBJ2-1; the D gene is possibly TRBD1 (5 bases). The CDR3 length is 12 residues. Germline CDR1 MNHEY, CDR2 SVGAGI. V lost 5 bases to trimming and J lost 10 bases, with 12 bases between them. CDR3 residues: CASSPRGDEQFF. CDR3 nucleotides: TGTGCCAGCAGTCCTAGGGGTGACGAGCAGTTCTTC.

A few counts support this clone. The chain combines TRBV5-1 with TRBJ2-1, with 13 bases that match TRBD2. Germline trimming cut 4 bases from V and 7 bases from J; bases unmatched to any gene: 5. The CDR3 length is 15 residues. Germline V lookup: CDR1 SGHRS, CDR2 YFSETQ. The CDR3 spells CASSPGLAGNNEQFF. The CDR3 DNA sequence: TGCGCCAGCAGCCCGGGACTAGCGGGAAATAATGAGCAGTTCTTC.

This rearrangement joins TRBV19 to TRBJ2-2; 10 bases match TRBD1. Per germline, CDR1 LNHDA and CDR2 SQIVND (reference sequence). This CDR3 is 16 amino acids long. The V gene end was trimmed by 6 bases and the J gene end by 7 bases; junction bases not matched to a gene: 11. This CDR3 is CASRMSGQGLVGELFF. CDR3 DNA: TGTGCCAGTAGAATGTCGGGACAGGGGTTGGTCGGGGAGCTGTTTTTT.

This clone was observed a handful of times. The chain recombines TRBV27 with TRBJ2-7; maybe TRBD2 (5 bases). The V gene lost 6 bases and the J gene lost 2 bases, with 11 bases spanning the gap. This CDR3 comprises 13 residues. The germline V gene has CDR1 MNHEY and CDR2 SMNVEV (reference sequence). The CDR3 loop reads CASSARVTYEQYF. In DNA form, the CDR3 reads TGTGCCAGCAGCGCGAGGGTAACCTACGAGCAGTACTTC.

The chain combines TRBV6-1 with TRBJ1-2; D unresolved. CDR3 length equals 13 residues. V was shortened by 1 base and J by 7 bases, with 10 bases between the two germline ends. CDR1 and CDR2 (germline): MNHNS, SASEGT. The CDR3 reads CASSEGRGLGYTF. The CDR3 DNA reads TGTGCCAGCAGTGAAGGCCGGGGTCTTGGCTACACCTTC.

This clone showed up just once. The V and J genes are TRBV7-9 and TRBJ1-2; no clear D. V was pared by 2 bases and J by 4 bases, with 8 bases between. CDR1 SEHNR and CDR2 FQNEAQ come from the germline V gene (reference sequence). The CDR3 covers 13 residues. As DNA, the CDR3 is TGTGCCAGCAGCTTATCACAGACCTATGGCTACACCTTC. Protein product: CASSLSQTYGYTF.

The chain links TRBV28 to TRBJ2-2; D is ambiguous. CDR3 length: 12 amino acids. The V end lost 5 bases, the J end lost 6 bases, and 7 bases lay between the germline ends. Germline values: CDR1 MDHEN, CDR2 SYDVKM. The CDR3 reads CASSVNAGELFF. For the CDR3, the DNA is TGTGCCAGCAGTGTCAACGCCGGGGAGCTGTTTTTT.

This clone was seen a handful of times. The chain employs TRBV15 and TRBJ2-7, with unresolved D. The CDR3 runs to 14 residues. Germline lookup yields CDR1 LNHNV and CDR2 YYDKDF (reference sequence). The ends were cut back, 0 bases at V and 4 bases at J, with 10 bases in the middle. The CDR3 reads CATSREGRSYEQYF. The DNA for the CDR3 is TGTGCCACCAGCAGAGAGGGCAGGAGTTACGAGCAGTACTTC.

The chain has TRBV11-2 and TRBJ2-7, with TRBD2 matching 7 bases. The junction had 7 bases not matched to a gene; V was cut back by 7 bases and J by 7 bases. The CDR3 covers 12 residues. Germline V gene sequence: CDR1 SGHAT, CDR2 FQNNGV. The CDR3 DNA sequence: TGTGCCAGCACCCTGGGAGCGGGAGAGCAGTACTTC. This gives the protein CASTLGAGEQYF.

The chain is built from TRBV6-1 and TRBJ2-7, with 9 bases fitting TRBD1. Germline lookup yields CDR1 MNHNS and CDR2 SASEGT. CDR3 length equals 14 residues. Trimming removed 4 bases from V and 3 bases from J; junction bases left unmatched: 4. This chain's CDR3 is CASSVVGQGYEQYF. DNA for the CDR3: TGTGCCAGCAGTGTCGTGGGACAGGGCTACGAGCAGTACTTC.

The chain links TRBV29-1 to TRBJ2-1; TRBD2 matches 11 bases. Germline-derived CDR1 and CDR2 are SQVTM and ANQGSEA. V lost 7 bases to trimming and J lost 8 bases; unmatched junction nucleotides: 10. The CDR3 is made up of 14 amino acids. CDR3 in amino acids: CSADLGLAVDEQFF. For the CDR3, the DNA is TGCAGCGCAGACCTGGGACTAGCGGTCGATGAGCAGTTCTTC.

J is TRBJ1-1 and V is TRBV6-6; D possibly corresponds to TRBD1 (5 bases). CDR1 and CDR2 from the germline V gene are MNHNY and SVGAGI (reference sequence). This CDR3 has 15 residues. V lost 6 bases, J lost 5 bases, and 19 bases lay in between. CDR3 bases: TGTGCCAGCAGCCCCCCCCGTAGGGGTGGGACTGAAGCTTTCTTT. Translating it yields CASSPPRRGGTEAFF.